Sequencing of this T cell receptor (beta chain) was carried out in a study of T-cell memory formation after mild COVID-19. This CDR3 is 17 amino acids long. V lost 6 bases, J lost 6 bases, and 26 bases lay in between. CDR1 MDHEN and CDR2 SYDVKM come from the germline V gene. Each CDR3 protein is one row after TCRdb ran MiXCR on the 5' RACE reads. The data hold approximately 390,000 distinct CDR3 sequences, with about 17% observed a single time. The chain employs TRBV28 and TRBJ1-2, with D uncertain. The clonotype was recovered from a man younger than 35 who had mild COVID-19 (a few samples of this study predate the infection). Cell type and time point are not known. Sequenced sample: PBMCs or a T cell subset sorted from them (not recorded which). CDR3: CASSPGQVGRVVDGYTF. In nucleotides, the CDR3 is TGTGCCAGCAGCCCTGGTCAGGTTGGCCGGGTTGTTGATGGCTACACCTTC.